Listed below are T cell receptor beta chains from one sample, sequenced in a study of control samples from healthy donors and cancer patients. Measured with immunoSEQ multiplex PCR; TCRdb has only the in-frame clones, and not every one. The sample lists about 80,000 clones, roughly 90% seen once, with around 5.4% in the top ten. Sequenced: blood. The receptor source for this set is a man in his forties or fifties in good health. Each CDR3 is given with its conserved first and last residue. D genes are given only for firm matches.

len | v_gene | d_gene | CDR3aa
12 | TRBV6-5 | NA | CATRRGNQPQHF
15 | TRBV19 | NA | CASMRQGQERGELFF
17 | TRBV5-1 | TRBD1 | CASSPLTPGQASYGYTF
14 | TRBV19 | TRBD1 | CASSRDRGNTEAFF
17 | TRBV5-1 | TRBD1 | CASSLSGTGRNTGELFF
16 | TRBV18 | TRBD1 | CASSPGGQGYYNEQFF
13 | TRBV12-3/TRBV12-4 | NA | CASSLSGPYEQYF
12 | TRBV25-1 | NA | CASSSLGYEQYF
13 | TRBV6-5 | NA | CASTRGPGEGYTF
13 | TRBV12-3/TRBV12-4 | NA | CASSLTSYNEQFF
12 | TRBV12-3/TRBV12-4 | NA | CASGYVNEKLFF
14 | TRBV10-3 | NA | CAIRDGISGNTIYF
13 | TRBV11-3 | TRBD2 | CASLWRGGVKQFF
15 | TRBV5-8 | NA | CASSLSAGSSYEQYF
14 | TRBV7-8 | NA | CASTPDGREETQYF
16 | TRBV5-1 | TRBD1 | CASSFLTGGNTGELFF
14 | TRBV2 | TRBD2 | CASSVTSVHNEQFF
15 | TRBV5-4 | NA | CASSWGTPEEDGYTF
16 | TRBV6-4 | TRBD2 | CASSATGTSGSNEQFF
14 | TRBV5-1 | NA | CASSLWAGDTEAFF
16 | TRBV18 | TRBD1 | CASSPRDSDFNYGYTF
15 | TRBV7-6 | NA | CASSPLVRSSDEQYF
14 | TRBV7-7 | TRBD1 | CASSRDRGLETQYF
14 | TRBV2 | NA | CASLAGGSNQPQHF
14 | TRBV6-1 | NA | CASSEIASSYEQYF
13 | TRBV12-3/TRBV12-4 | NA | CASSLKGGYEQYF
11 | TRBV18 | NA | CASSPAQELFF
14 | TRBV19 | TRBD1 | CASNKDRGDTEAFF
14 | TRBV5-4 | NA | CASSSKGGANEQFF
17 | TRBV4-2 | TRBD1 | CASSQPRGQGNTGELFF
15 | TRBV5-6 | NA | CASSSQGTGYYEQYF
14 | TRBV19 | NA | CASSMGRSSYEQYF
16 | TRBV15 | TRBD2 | CATSKEAGGGTDTQYF
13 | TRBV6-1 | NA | CASSESPTGREYF
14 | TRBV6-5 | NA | CASSYRDKPYEQYF
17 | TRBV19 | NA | CASSIDLGTSGGTEAFF
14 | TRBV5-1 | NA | CASSSGVAGNTIYF
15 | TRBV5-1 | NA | CASSNRHSGNTEAFF
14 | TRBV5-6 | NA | CASSPVDRKGGYTF
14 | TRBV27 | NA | CASRWNRRQETQYF
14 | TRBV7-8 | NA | CASSLAQGVTEAFF
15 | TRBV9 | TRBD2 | CASSTGTSGDHEQYF
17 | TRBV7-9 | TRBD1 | CASSRTGTGGINQPQHF
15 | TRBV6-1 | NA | CASSEWGASNYGYTF
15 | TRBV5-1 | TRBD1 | CASSSTGGENEKLFF
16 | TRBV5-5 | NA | CASSLRGSSGSYEQYF
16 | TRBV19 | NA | CASSISVGASTDTQYF
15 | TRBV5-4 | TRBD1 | CASSPSRTGNYGYTF
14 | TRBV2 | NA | CASSELKTYYGYTF
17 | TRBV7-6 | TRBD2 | CASSLPLAGAYTDTQYF
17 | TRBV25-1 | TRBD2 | CASSQTSGGANTGELFF
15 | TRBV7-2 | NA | CASSSQHGGRETQYF
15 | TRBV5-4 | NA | CASSSSGDLRYGYTF
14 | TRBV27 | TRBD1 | CASKRDRGYNEQFF
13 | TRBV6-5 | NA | CASRDRTNSPLHF
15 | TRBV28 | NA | CASRPGRALISPQHF
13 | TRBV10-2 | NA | CASSELGYYEQYF